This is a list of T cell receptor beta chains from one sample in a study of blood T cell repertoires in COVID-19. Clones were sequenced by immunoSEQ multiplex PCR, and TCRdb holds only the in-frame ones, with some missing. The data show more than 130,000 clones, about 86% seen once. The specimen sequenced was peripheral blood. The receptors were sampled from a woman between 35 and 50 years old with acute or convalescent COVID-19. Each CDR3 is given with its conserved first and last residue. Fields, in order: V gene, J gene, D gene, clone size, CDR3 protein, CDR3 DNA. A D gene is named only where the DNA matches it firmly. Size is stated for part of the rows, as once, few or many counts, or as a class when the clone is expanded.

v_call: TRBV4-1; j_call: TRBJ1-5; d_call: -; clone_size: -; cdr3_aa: CASSQRDISNQPQHF; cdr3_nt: TGCGCCAGCAGCCAAAGGGACATCTCCAATCAGCCCCAGCATTTT
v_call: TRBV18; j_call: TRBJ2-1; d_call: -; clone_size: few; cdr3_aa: CASSPGLVNEQFF; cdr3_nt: TGTGCCAGCTCACCGGGACTTGTCAATGAGCAGTTCTTC
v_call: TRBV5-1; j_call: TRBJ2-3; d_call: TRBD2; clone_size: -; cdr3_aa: CASSVLAGGTDTQYF; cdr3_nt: TGCGCCAGCAGCGTACTAGCGGGTGGGACAGATACGCAGTATTTT
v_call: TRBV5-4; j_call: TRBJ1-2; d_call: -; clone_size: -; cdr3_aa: CASSLEAALDGYTF; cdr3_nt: TGTGCCAGCAGCTTGGAAGCGGCGCTGGATGGCTACACCTTC
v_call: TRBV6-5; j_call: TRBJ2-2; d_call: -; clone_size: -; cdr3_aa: CASSYPGGELFF; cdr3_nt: TGTGCCAGCAGTTACCCCGGCGGGGAGCTGTTTTTT
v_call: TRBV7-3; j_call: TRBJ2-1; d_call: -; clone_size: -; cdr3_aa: CASSLSGIGNEQFF; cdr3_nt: TGTGCCAGCAGCTTAAGCGGGATTGGCAATGAGCAGTTCTTC
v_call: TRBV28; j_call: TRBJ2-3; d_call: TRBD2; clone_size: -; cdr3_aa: CASSIAGGTDTQYF; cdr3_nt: TGTGCCAGCAGTATAGCGGGGGGAACAGATACGCAGTATTTT
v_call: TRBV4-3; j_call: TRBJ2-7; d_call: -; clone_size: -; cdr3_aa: CASSQVPEAPYEQYF; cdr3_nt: TGCGCCAGCAGCCAAGTGCCGGAGGCCCCCTACGAGCAGTACTTC
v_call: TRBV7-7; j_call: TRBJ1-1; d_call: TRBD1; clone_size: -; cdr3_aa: CASSLVTGANTEAFF; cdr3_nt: TGTGCTAGCAGCTTAGTAACAGGGGCTAACACTGAAGCTTTCTTT
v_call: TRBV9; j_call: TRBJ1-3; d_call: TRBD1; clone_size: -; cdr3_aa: CASSDTSRGPGNTIYF; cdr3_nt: TGTGCCAGCAGCGATACCTCTAGGGGGCCCGGAAACACCATATATTTT
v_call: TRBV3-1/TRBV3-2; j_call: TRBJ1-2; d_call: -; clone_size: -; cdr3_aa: CASSDPGHTGYTF; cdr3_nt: TGTGCCAGCAGCGACCCGGGACACACTGGATACACCTTC
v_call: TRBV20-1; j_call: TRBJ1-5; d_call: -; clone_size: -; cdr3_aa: CSASPDSNQPQHF; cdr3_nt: TGCAGTGCTAGTCCAGATAGCAATCAGCCCCAGCATTTT
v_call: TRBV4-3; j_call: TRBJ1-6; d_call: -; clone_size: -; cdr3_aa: CASSQFNYNPRTSPNSPLHF; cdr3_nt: TGCGCCAGCAGCCAATTCAACTACAACCCCCGGACATCCCCTAATTCACCCCTCCACTTT
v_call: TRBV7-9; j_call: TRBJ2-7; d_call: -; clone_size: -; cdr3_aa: CASSLNVHFSTSSYEQYF; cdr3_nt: TGTGCCAGCAGCTTAAACGTTCATTTCTCAACCAGCTCCTACGAGCAGTACTTC
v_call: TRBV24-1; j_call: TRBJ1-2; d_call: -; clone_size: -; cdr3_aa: CATSAGYGYTF; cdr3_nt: TGTGCCACCAGCGCAGGGTATGGCTACACCTTC
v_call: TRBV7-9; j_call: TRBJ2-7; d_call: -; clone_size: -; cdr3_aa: CASSRTRNEQYF; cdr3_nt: TGTGCCAGCAGCCGAACTAGAAACGAGCAGTACTTC
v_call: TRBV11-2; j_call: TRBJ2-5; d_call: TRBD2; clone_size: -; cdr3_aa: CASSSSGRNETQYF; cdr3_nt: TGTGCCAGCAGCTCTAGCGGGAGAAACGAGACCCAGTACTTC
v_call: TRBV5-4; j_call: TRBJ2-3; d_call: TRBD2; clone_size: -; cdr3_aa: CASSLRLAGGSTDTQYF; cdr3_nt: TGTGCCAGCAGCCTTAGACTAGCGGGGGGATCCACAGATACGCAGTATTTT
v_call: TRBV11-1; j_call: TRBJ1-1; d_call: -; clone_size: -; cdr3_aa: CASSLQGRNTEAFF; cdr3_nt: TGTGCCAGCAGCTTACAGGGCAGGAACACTGAAGCTTTCTTT
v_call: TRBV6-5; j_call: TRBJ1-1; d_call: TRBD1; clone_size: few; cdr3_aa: CASSRFLTGATEAFF; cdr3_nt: TGTGCCAGCAGCCGATTCCTGACAGGGGCCACTGAAGCTTTCTTT
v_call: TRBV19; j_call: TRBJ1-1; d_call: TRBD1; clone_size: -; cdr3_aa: CASSIRQGEAFF; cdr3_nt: TGTGCCAGTAGTATTAGACAGGGGGAAGCTTTCTTT
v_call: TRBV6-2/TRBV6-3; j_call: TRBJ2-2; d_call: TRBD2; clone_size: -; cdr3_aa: CASRPFGAGDHGELFF; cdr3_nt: TGTGCCAGCAGGCCTTTTGGAGCGGGAGACCACGGGGAGCTGTTTTTT
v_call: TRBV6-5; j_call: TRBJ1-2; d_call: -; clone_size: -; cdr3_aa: CASSPSSTYYGYTF; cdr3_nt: TGTGCCAGCAGCCCGTCCTCCACATACTATGGCTACACCTTC
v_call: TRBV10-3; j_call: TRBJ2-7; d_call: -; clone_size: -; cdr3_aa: CAAGPVIPYEQYF; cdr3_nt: TGTGCCGCTGGGCCCGTGATCCCTTACGAGCAGTACTTC
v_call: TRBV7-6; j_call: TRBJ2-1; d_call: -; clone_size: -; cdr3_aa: CASSSLGDNEQFF; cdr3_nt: TGTGCCAGCAGCTCGCTAGGAGACAATGAGCAGTTCTTC
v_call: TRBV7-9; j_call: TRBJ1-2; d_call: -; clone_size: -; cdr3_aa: CASSLGDSRNYGYTF; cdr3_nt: TGTGCCAGCAGCTTAGGTGACTCGAGGAACTATGGCTACACCTTC
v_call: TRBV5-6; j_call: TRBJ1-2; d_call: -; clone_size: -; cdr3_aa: CASSPAGIDYGYTF; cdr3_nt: TGTGCCAGCAGCCCGGCAGGGATCGACTATGGCTACACCTTC
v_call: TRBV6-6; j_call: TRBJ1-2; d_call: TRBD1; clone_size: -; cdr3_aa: CASNRDRGYGYTF; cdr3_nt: TGTGCCAGCAACCGGGACAGGGGCTATGGCTACACCTTC
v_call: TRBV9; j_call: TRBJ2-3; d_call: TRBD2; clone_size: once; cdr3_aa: CASSAIISGETDTQYF; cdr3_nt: TGTGCCAGCAGCGCCATAATTAGCGGGGAGACAGATACGCAGTATTTT
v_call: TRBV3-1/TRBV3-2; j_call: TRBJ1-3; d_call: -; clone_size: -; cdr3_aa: CASSSTLGNTIYF; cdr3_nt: TGTGCCAGCAGCTCGACTTTGGGAAACACCATATATTTT
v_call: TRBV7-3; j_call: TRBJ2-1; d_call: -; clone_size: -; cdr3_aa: CASSPKETLVSSYNEQFF; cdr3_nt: TGTGCCAGCAGCCCTAAAGAAACCCTCGTAAGCTCCTACAATGAGCAGTTCTTC
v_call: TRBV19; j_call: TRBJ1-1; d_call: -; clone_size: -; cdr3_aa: CASSISGDTEAFF; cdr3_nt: TGTGCCAGTAGTATTTCCGGGGACACTGAAGCTTTCTTT
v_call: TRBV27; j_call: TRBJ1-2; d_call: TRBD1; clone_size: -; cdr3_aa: CASSTGTGPYGYTF; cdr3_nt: TGTGCCAGCAGCACCGGGACAGGGCCCTATGGCTACACCTTC
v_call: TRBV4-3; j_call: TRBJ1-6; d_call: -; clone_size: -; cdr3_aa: CASSQGSGVGSPLHF; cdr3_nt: TGCGCCAGCAGCCAAGGGTCCGGGGTTGGATCACCCCTCCACTTT
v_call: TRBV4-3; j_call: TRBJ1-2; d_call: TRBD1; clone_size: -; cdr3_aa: CASSQDSWDRHGYTF; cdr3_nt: TGCGCCAGCAGCCAAGATAGTTGGGACAGGCATGGCTACACCTTC
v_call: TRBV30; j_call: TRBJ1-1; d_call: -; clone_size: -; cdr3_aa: CAWAGDGNTEAFF; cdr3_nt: TGTGCCTGGGCAGGGGACGGGAACACTGAAGCTTTCTTT
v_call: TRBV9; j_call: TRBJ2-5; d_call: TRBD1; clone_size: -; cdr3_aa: CASSVGAGGAETQYF; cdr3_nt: TGTGCCAGCAGCGTAGGTGCAGGGGGCGCAGAGACCCAGTACTTC
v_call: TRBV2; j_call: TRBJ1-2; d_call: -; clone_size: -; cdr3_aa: CASSEGPALGGPLADYGYTF; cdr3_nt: TGTGCCAGCAGTGAAGGCCCGGCGTTGGGGGGTCCCCTGGCGGACTATGGCTACACCTTC
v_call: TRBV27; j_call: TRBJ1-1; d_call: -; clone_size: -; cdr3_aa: CASRFTGNMNTEAFF; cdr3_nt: TGTGCCAGCAGATTCACAGGGAATATGAACACTGAAGCTTTCTTT
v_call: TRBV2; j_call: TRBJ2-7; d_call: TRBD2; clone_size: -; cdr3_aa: CASSEGTSGSKNSLYEQYF; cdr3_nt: TGTGCCAGCAGTGAAGGCACTAGCGGGAGTAAGAACTCTCTCTACGAGCAGTACTTC
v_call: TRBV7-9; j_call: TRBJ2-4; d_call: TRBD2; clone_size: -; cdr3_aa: CASSSLTSGGPKAKNIQYF; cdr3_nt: TGTGCCAGCAGCTCCCTGACTAGCGGGGGGCCTAAAGCCAAAAACATTCAGTACTTC
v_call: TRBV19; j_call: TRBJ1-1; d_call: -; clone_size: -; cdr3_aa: CASRRTEYTEAFF; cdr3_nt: TGTGCCAGTAGGAGAACTGAATACACTGAAGCTTTCTTT
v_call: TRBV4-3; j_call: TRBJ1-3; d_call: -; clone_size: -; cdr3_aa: CASSQDPVSGNTIYF; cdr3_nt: TGCGCCAGCAGCCAAGACCCAGTCTCTGGAAACACCATATATTTT
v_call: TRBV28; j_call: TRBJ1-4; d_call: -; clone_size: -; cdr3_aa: CASSLGSSNEKLFF; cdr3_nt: TGTGCCAGCAGTTTGGGCAGCTCTAATGAAAAACTGTTTTTT
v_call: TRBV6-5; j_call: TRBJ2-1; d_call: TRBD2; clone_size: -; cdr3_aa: CASSYGGGIYNEQFF; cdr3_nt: TGTGCCAGCAGTTACGGCGGGGGAATCTACAATGAGCAGTTCTTC
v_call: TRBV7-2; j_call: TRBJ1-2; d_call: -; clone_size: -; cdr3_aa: CASSFEGRGGYTF; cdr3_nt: TGTGCCAGCAGCTTCGAGGGAAGAGGAGGCTACACCTTC
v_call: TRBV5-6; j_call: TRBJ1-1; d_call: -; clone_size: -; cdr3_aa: CASSIPEGSEAFF; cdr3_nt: TGTGCCAGCAGCATTCCGGAGGGTAGTGAAGCTTTCTTT
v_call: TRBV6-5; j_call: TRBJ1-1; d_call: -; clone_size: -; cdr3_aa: CASSTTVMNTEAFF; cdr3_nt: TGTGCCAGCAGTACGACAGTCATGAACACTGAAGCTTTCTTT
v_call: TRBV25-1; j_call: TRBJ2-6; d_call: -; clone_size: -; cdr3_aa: CASSGRSSGANVLTF; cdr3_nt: TGTGCCAGCAGTGGCAGATCCTCTGGGGCCAACGTCCTGACTTTC
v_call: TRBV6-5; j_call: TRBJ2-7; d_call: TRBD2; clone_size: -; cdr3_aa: CASRTGTSGSYEQYF; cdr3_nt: TGTGCCAGCAGAACCGGGACTAGCGGTTCCTACGAGCAGTACTTC
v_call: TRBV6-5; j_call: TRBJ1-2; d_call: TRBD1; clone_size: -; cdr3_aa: CASSYQTGTGHYGYTF; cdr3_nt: TGTGCCAGCAGTTACCAAACCGGGACAGGGCATTATGGCTACACCTTC
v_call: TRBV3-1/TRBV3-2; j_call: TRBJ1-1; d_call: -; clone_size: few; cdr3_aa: CASSQDDRPQAAFF; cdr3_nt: TGTGCCAGCAGCCAGGATGATCGGCCGCAGGCGGCTTTCTTT
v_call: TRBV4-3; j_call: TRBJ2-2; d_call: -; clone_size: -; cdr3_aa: CASSQEWVWGSRAPTGELFF; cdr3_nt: TGCGCCAGCAGCCAAGAGTGGGTCTGGGGAAGCAGGGCTCCCACCGGGGAGCTGTTTTTT
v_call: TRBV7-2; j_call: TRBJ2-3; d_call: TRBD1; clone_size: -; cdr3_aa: CASSLEGQGTDTQYF; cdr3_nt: TGTGCCAGCAGCTTAGAGGGACAGGGGACAGATACGCAGTATTTT
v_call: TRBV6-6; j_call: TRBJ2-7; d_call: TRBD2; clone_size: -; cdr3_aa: CASSHGGEQYF; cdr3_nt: TGTGCCAGCAGTCACGGGGGGGAGCAGTACTTC
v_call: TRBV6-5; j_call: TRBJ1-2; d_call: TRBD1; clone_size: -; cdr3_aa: CASSYGTGGDYGYTF; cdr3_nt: TGTGCCAGCAGTTACGGGACAGGGGGCGACTATGGCTACACCTTC
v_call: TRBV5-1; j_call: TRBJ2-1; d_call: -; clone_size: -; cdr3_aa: CASSLGAFYNEQFF; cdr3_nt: TGCGCCAGCAGCTTGGGGGCATTCTACAATGAGCAGTTCTTC
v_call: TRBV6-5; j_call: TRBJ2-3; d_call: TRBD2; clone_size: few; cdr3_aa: CASSYSGRDYTDTQYF; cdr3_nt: TGTGCCAGCAGTTACTCAGGGCGGGACTACACAGATACGCAGTATTTT
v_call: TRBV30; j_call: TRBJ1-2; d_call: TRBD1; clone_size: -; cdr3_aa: CAWVTGDGYTF; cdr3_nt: TGTGCCTGGGTGACAGGGGACGGCTACACCTTC